The sample holds many counts of the clone carrying this T cell receptor beta chain. Its antigen is as yet unknown. These data are taken from a study of T cells in Graves' hyperthyroidism and ophthalmopathy. Background on the study: Blood from the periphery was taken at initial diagnosis, before any treatment.

The study's findings and limits: Also found in blood were most expanded thyroid clonotypes above 0.001.

CDR3 length: 16 amino acids. The V and J ends lost 5 bases and 7 bases respectively, with 24 bases between them. Amplification of TCR beta CDR3 regions was performed using RNA transcripts as template. TCR CDR3 regions were first amplified by RT-PCR with HTBI primers. TCRdb reprocessed the multiplex PCR reads with MiXCR, giving one entry per CDR3 protein. The sample lists approximately 510,000 distinct CDR3 sequences; under 25% were seen once. Newly diagnosed patients aged 18 to 65 had hyperthyroidism of under 2 months' duration. The study excluded patients with uncontrolled infection, other autoimmune disease, pregnancy or lactation.

The origin of this receptor is a man in his late teens or twenties with Graves' hyperthyroidism. Sequencing was carried out using blood. The chain employs TRBV12-3 or TRBV12-4 and TRBJ2-7, with D possibly TRBD2 on 7 matching bases. The CDR3 loop reads CASSGGPRGASGEQYF. In nucleotides, the CDR3 is TGTGCCAGCAGTGGGGGCCCACGGGGGGCCTCGGGAGAGCAGTACTTC.